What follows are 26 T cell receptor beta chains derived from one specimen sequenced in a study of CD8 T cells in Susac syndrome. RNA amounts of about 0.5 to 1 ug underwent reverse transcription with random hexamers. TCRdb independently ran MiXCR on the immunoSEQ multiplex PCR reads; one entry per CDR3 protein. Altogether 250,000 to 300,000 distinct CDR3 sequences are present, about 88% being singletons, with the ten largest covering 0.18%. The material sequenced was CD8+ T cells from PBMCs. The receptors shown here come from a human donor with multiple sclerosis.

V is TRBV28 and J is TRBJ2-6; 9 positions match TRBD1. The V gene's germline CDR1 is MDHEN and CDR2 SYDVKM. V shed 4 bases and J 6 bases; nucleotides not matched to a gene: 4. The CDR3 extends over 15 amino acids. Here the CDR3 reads CASSYRGRLANVLTF. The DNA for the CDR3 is TGTGCCAGCAGTTACAGGGGGCGCTTGGCCAACGTCCTGACTTTC. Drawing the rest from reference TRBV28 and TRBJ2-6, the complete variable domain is DVKVTQSSRYLVKRTGEKVFLECVQDMDHENMFWYRQDPGLGLRLIYFSYDVKMKEKGDIPEGYSVSREKKERFSLILESASTNQTSMYLCASSYRGRLANVLTFGAGSRLTVL.

The CDR3 coding sequence is TGCGCCAGCAGCCAAGATGGGGTGGGCGATGGGGCCAACGTCCTGACTTTC. Protein sequence: CASSQDGVGDGANVLTF. The chain links TRBV4-3 to TRBJ2-6; no definite D call. Germline CDR1 reads LGHNA; CDR2 reads YSLEER. The CDR3 totals 17 residues. V was shortened by 0 bases and J by 3 bases, with 12 bases between the two germline ends.

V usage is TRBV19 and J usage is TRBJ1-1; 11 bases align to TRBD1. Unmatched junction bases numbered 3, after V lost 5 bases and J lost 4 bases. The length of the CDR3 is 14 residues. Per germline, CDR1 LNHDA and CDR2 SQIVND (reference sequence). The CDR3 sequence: CASSVGTGGTEAFF. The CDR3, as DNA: TGTGCCAGTAGTGTTGGGACAGGGGGCACTGAAGCTTTCTTT.

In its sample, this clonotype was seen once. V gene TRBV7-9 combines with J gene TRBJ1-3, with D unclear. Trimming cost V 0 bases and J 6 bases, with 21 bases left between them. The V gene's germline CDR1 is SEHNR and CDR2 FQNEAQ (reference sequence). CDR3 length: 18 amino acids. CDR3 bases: TGTGCCAGCAGCTTAGCGCCTAGATTTGTGTCACCTGAAAACACCATATATTTT. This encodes CASSLAPRFVSPENTIYF.

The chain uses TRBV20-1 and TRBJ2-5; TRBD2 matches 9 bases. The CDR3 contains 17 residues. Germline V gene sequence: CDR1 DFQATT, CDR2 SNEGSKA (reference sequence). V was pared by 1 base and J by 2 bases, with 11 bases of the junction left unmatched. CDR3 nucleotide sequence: TGCAGTGCTAGAGTGGTAGCGGGAGTGGGAAAACAAGAGACCCAGTACTTC. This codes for CSARVVAGVGKQETQYF.

The CDR3 here is CASSSRVLAGGRSTDTQYF. The CDR3, as DNA: TGTGCCAGCAGTTCCCGTGTACTAGCGGGAGGCCGAAGCACAGATACGCAGTATTTT. This chain links TRBV28 with TRBJ2-3, with TRBD2 matching 12 bases. This CDR3 is 19 amino acids long. V shed 4 bases, J shed 0 bases, and the junction held 11 bases outside the gene matches. CDR1 is MDHEN and CDR2 is SYDVKM in the germline V gene.

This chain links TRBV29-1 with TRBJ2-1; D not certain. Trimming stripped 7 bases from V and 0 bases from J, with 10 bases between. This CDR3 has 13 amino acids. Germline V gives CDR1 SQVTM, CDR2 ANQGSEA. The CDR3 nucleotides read TGCAGCGCTTCCGGGCGCTCCTACAATGAGCAGTTCTTC. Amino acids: CSASGRSYNEQFF.

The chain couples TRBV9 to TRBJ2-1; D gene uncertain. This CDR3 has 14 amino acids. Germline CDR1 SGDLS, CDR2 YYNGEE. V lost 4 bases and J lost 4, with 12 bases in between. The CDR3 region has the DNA TGTGCCAGCAGCCCGACCGGCCTATACAATGAGCAGTTCTTC. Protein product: CASSPTGLYNEQFF.

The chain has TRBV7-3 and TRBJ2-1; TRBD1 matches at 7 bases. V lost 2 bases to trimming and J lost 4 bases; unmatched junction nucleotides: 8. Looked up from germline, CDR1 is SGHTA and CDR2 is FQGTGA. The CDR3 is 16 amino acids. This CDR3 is CASSLRQGLTYNEQFF. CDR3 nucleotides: TGTGCCAGCAGCTTACGACAGGGATTAACATACAATGAGCAGTTCTTC.

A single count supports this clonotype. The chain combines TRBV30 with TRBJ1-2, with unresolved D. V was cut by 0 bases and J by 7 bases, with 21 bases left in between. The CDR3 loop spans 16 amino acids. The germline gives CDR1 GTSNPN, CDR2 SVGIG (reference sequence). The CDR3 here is CAWSVRGSAYVPGYTF. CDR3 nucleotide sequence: TGTGCCTGGAGTGTGCGGGGTAGCGCCTACGTCCCTGGCTACACCTTC. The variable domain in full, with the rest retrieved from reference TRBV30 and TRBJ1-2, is SQTIHQWPATLVQPVGSPLSLECTVEGTSNPNLYWYRQAAGRGLQLLFYSVGIGQISSEVPQNLSASRPQDRQFILSSKKLLLSDSGFYLCAWSVRGSAYVPGYTFGSGTRLTVV.

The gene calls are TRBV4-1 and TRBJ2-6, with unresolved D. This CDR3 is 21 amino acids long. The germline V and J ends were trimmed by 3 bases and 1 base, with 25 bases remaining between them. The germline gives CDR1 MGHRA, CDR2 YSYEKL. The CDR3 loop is CASSHPGKVEQFGSGANVLTF. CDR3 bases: TGCGCCAGCAGCCACCCTGGTAAGGTAGAACAGTTTGGTTCTGGGGCCAACGTCCTGACTTTC.

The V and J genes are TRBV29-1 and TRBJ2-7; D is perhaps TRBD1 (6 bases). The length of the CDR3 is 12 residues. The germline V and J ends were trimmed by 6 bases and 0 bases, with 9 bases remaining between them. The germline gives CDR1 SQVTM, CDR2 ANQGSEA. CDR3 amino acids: CSVWDISYEQYF. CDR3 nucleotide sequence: TGCAGCGTATGGGACATCTCCTACGAGCAGTACTTC.

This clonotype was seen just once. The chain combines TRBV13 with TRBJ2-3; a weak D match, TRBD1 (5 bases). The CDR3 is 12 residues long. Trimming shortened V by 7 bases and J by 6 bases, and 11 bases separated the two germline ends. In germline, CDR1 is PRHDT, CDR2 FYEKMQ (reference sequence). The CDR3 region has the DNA TGTGCCAGCACCAAGGCAGGGGATACGCAGTATTTT. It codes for CASTKAGDTQYF.

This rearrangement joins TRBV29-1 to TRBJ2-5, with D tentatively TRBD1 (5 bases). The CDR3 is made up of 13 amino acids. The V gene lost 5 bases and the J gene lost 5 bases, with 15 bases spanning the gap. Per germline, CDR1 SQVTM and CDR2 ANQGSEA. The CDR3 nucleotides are TGCAGCGTTCAGGGCAGATGGCTGGAGACCCAGTACTTC. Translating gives CSVQGRWLETQYF. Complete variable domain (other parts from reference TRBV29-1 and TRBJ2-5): SAVISQKPSRDICQRGTSLTIQCQVDSQVTMMFWYRQQPGQSLTLIATANQGSEATYESGFVIDKFPISRPNLTFSTLTVSNMSPEDSSIYLCSVQGRWLETQYFGPGTRLLVL.

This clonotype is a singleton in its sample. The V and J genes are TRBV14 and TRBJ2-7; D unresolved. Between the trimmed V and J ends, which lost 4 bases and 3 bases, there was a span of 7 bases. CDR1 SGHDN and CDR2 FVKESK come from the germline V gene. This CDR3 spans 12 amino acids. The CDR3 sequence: CASSRYNYEQYF. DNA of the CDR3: TGTGCCAGCAGCCGCTACAACTACGAGCAGTACTTC.

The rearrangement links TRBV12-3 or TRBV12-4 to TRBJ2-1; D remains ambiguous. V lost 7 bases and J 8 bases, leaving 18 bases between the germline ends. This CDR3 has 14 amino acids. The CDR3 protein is CASTSLASLDEQFF. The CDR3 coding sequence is TGTGCCAGCACCTCCCTGGCTAGTCTGGATGAGCAGTTCTTC.

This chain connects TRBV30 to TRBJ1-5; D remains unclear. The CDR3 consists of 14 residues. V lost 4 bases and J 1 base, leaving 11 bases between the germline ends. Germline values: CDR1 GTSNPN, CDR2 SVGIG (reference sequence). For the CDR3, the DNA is TGTGCCTGGATGGACCCGCGGAGCAATCAGCCCCAGCATTTT. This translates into CAWMDPRSNQPQHF. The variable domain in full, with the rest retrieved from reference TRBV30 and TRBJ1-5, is SQTIHQWPATLVQPVGSPLSLECTVEGTSNPNLYWYRQAAGRGLQLLFYSVGIGQISSEVPQNLSASRPQDRQFILSSKKLLLSDSGFYLCAWMDPRSNQPQHFGDGTRLSIL.

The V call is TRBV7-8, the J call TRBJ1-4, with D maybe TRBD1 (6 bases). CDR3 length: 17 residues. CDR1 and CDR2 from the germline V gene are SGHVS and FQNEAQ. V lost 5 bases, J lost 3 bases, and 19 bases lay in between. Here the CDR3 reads CASSAHRGGLANEKLFF. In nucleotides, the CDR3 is TGTGCCAGCAGCGCCCACCGAGGGGGGTTGGCTAATGAAAAACTGTTTTTT.

CDR3 coding DNA: TGTGCCAGCAGTCCCCCGGTGCAGCGGGAGGCGGGCGGGGAGCTGTTTTTT. This encodes CASSPPVQREAGGELFF. The chain links TRBV27 to TRBJ2-2; 9 bases fit TRBD2. J gave up 7 bases and V 5 bases, and 14 bases lay outside the gene matches. CDR3 size: 17 residues. Germline V lookup: CDR1 MNHEY, CDR2 SMNVEV (reference sequence).

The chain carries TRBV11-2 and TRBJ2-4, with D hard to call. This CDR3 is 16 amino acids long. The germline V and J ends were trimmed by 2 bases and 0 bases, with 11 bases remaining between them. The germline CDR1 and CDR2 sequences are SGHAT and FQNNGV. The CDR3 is CASSLSTALAKNIQYF. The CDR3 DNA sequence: TGTGCCAGCAGCTTAAGCACAGCCTTAGCCAAAAACATTCAGTACTTC.

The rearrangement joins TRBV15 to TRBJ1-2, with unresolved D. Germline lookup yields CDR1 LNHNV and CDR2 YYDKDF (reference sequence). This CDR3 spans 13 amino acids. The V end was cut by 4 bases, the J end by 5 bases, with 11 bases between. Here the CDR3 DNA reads TGTGCCACCAGCATAATGGGTGGGTATGGCTACACCTTC. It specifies CATSIMGGYGYTF.

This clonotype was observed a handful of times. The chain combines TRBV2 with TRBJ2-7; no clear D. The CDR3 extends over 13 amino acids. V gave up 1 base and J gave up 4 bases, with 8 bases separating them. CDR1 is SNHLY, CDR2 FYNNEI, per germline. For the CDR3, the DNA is TGTGCCAGCAGTGAAGAGGCTGTATACGAGCAGTACTTC. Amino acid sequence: CASSEEAVYEQYF.

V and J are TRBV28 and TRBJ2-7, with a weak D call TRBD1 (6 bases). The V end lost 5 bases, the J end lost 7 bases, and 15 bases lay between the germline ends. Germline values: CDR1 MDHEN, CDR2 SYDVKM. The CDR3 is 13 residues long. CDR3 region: CASSALQGREQYF. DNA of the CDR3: TGTGCCAGCAGTGCACTACAGGGAAGGGAGCAGTACTTC. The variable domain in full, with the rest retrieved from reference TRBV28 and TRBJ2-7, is DVKVTQSSRYLVKRTGEKVFLECVQDMDHENMFWYRQDPGLGLRLIYFSYDVKMKEKGDIPEGYSVSREKKERFSLILESASTNQTSMYLCASSALQGREQYFGPGTRLTVT.

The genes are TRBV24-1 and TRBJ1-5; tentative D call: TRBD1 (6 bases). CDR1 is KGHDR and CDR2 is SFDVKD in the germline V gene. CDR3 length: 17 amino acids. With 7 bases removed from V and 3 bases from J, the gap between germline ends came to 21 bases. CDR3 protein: CATRQFPGQVPNQPQHF. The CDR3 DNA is TGTGCCACCAGACAATTTCCGGGACAAGTTCCCAATCAGCCCCAGCATTTT.

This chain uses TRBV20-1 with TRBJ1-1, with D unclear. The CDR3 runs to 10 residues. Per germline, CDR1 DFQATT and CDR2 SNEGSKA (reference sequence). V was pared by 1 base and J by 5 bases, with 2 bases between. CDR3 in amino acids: CSARATEAFF. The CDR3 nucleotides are TGCAGTGCTAGAGCTACTGAAGCTTTCTTT.

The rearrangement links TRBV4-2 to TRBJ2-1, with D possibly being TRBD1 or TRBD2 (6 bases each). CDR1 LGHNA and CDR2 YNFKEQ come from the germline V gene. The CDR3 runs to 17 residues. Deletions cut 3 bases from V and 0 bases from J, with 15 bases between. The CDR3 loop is CASSHPGGLSSYNEQFF. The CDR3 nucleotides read TGTGCCAGCAGCCACCCCGGGGGCCTGAGCTCCTACAATGAGCAGTTCTTC.